This record concerns one T cell receptor beta chain sequence. Which antigen it targets is not known. Nothing much larger sits one base from this clone, and base qualities are not available. The CDR3 measures 17 amino acids from cysteine to phenylalanine. CDR3 DNA is the only sequence kept; it has 51 bases, read in frame from the first base. For this chain, trimming is 3 bases at the V end and 4 bases at the J end, and the number of junction bases without a gene match is 11. According to the germline V gene, CDR1 reads SGDLS and CDR2 reads YYNGEE. The immunoSEQ Assay, a bias-controlled multiplex PCR, was used to amplify TCRbeta CDR3 regions from genomic DNA. The authors processed their data as follows. The number of nucleated cells in each sample was estimated by amplification of reference gene primers within the assay. To quantify the absolute abundance of each unique TCRbeta CDR3 rearrangement, sequence reads were collapsed and filtered. For each sample, productive Simpson clonality was calculated as the square root of Simpson's diversity index across productive rearrangements. TCRdb limited this immuneACCESS table to in-frame rearrangements with V and J called. A share of clones is missing; checked studies link under half to unresolved V genes, and the rest is unexplained. Clone size and the V and J calls come from that table; the DNA yielded D and trimming. The sample records some 100,000 clones, roughly 92% of which are singletons. The top ten constitute 5.7% of the sample.

The data originate from a study of blood T cell repertoires in COVID-19 (TCRdb year 2020). Turning to the overall study: Samples from collaborators originated in the United States, Italy and Spain and spanned both the acute and convalescent phases of COVID-19. The repertoires were released in a freely available public database intended as a resource for research on the immune response to SARS-CoV-2. The material from the prospective study consisted of cDNA or gDNA derived from T cells, B-cell-depleted T cells, or PBMCs. Where available, HLA class I and class II types were obtained from metadata supplied by the sample provider rather than from assay-based typing. A de-identified subject ID, COVID-19 status, age in years and sex were almost always included in the sample metadata. Deeply sampled blood TCRbeta repertoires from subjects exposed to, actively infected with, or recovered from COVID-19 were included in the dataset. Samples came from the ongoing ImmuneRACE study (first 160 participants) plus 1,254 subjects from 6 global collaborators.

The collaborating institutions used their own protocols to collect whole blood in K2EDTA tubes. For TCRbeta analysis, collaborator samples were shipped as frozen whole blood, as isolated PBMCs, or as DNA extracted from either sample type. The paper's findings and limits, for the study overall: How much clinical and demographic metadata was included differed by source and by participant, and the metadata was provided uncurated.

What was sequenced was peripheral blood. The chain couples TRBV9 to TRBJ2-2, with 8 bases aligning to TRBD1. The sequence was obtained from a man between 70 and 80 years old with acute or convalescent COVID-19. The nucleotide sequence is TGTGCCAGCAGCGGAAGGACAGGGACCTGGGGCACCGGGGAGCTGTTTTTT. Its product reads: CASSGRTGTWGTGELFF.